Each of the 9 T cell receptor beta chains below was sequenced from the same sample in a study of long-term antiretroviral therapy in people with HIV. They ran version v3.0 of the immunoSEQ assay at survey level. TCRdb's copy holds only in-frame clones and misses some; the assay was immunoSEQ multiplex PCR. The table includes some 11,000 clones, under 90% detected once. The sample in question was unsorted PBMCs, obtained approximately 7 years after starting antiretroviral therapy. The receptors shown here come from a man aged 45-60 years with HIV.

This clone came up once. The rearrangement uses TRBV5-6 and TRBJ2-5; D remains ambiguous. The CDR3 sequence is 13 residues long. The V gene's germline CDR1 is SGHDT and CDR2 YYEEEE. Deletions cut 4 bases from V and 5 bases from J, with 12 bases between. CDR3 region: CASSTDGWETQYF. CDR3 coding DNA: TGTGCCAGCAGCACGGACGGGTGGGAGACCCAGTACTTC.

The chain recombines TRBV29-1 with TRBJ2-6, with a weak D call TRBD2 (7 bases). Per germline, CDR1 SQVTM and CDR2 ANQGSEA. V shed 3 bases and J shed 6 bases, with 15 bases lying between them. The CDR3 is 15 amino acids. The chain's CDR3 is CSVEGRGLEANVLTF. In DNA, the CDR3 is TGCAGCGTTGAGGGGCGGGGGCTAGAGGCCAACGTCCTGACTTTC.

The CDR3: CASSLLVEAFF. CDR3 DNA: TGTGCCAGCAGCTTATTGGTTGAAGCTTTCTTT. V usage is TRBV7-9 and J usage is TRBJ1-1; D unclear. CDR1 is SEHNR, CDR2 FQNEAQ, per germline (reference sequence). The V and J ends lost 2 bases and 7 bases respectively, with 5 bases between them. This CDR3 has 11 amino acids.

The J gene is TRBJ2-1, the V gene TRBV4-1, with 8 bases lining up with TRBD1. CDR3 length: 17 residues. CDR1 is MGHRA, CDR2 YSYEKL, per germline. The J segment lost 2 bases and the V segment lost 2 bases, leaving 8 bases of the junction unmatched. The CDR3 reads CASSQSPGQGAYNEQFF. In DNA form, the CDR3 reads TGCGCCAGCAGCCAATCCCCAGGACAGGGAGCCTACAATGAGCAGTTCTTC.

This chain links TRBV30 with TRBJ2-3; D ambiguous. The CDR3 runs to 10 residues. Between the trimmed V and J ends, which lost 5 bases and 5 bases, there was a span of 5 bases. Per germline, CDR1 GTSNPN and CDR2 SVGIG (reference sequence). CDR3 residues: CAWGLDTQYF. The DNA for the CDR3 is TGTGCCTGGGGGTTAGATACGCAGTATTTT.

This clone has more than one count but fewer than ten. The gene calls are TRBV7-9 and TRBJ2-1, with TRBD2 as a possible D gene (5 bases). The CDR3 contains 14 residues. V lost 1 base to trimming and J lost 7 bases, with 11 bases between them. Germline CDR1 SEHNR, CDR2 FQNEAQ (reference sequence). CDR3 DNA sequence: TGTGCCAGCAGCTTAGTGCTAGAGGGAAATGAGCAGTTCTTC. Protein: CASSLVLEGNEQFF.

This rearrangement joins TRBV30 to TRBJ1-1; D gene uncertain. Trimming shortened V by 0 bases and J by 1 base, and 6 bases separated the two germline ends. CDR1 GTSNPN and CDR2 SVGIG come from the germline V gene (reference sequence). The CDR3 sequence is 13 residues long. The CDR3 sequence is CAWSVFGNTEAFF. The CDR3 nucleotides are TGTGCCTGGAGTGTATTTGGGAACACTGAAGCTTTCTTT. Using reference TRBV30 and TRBJ1-1 for the parts outside the CDR3, the full variable domain is SQTIHQWPATLVQPVGSPLSLECTVEGTSNPNLYWYRQAAGRGLQLLFYSVGIGQISSEVPQNLSASRPQDRQFILSSKKLLLSDSGFYLCAWSVFGNTEAFFGQGTRLTVV.

This chain joins TRBV11-2 and TRBJ2-7, with 7 bases lining up with TRBD2. After removal of 3 bases from V and 2 bases from J, the junction contained 4 bases not matched to a gene. Germline V CDR1 and CDR2: SGHAT, FQNNGV. This CDR3 has 14 residues. The CDR3, as DNA: TGTGCCAGCAGCTTTAGCGGGTTTCCCTACGAGCAGTACTTC. It encodes CASSFSGFPYEQYF.

The chain combines TRBV30 with TRBJ1-2; 9 bases match TRBD1. With V trimmed by 6 bases and J by 0 bases, 8 bases remained unmatched. The CDR3 covers 15 residues. The germline V gene encodes CDR1 GTSNPN and CDR2 SVGIG (reference sequence). DNA of the CDR3: TGTGCCTGTCTACAGGGGACAGGGACTAACTATGGCTACACCTTC. Protein sequence: CACLQGTGTNYGYTF.